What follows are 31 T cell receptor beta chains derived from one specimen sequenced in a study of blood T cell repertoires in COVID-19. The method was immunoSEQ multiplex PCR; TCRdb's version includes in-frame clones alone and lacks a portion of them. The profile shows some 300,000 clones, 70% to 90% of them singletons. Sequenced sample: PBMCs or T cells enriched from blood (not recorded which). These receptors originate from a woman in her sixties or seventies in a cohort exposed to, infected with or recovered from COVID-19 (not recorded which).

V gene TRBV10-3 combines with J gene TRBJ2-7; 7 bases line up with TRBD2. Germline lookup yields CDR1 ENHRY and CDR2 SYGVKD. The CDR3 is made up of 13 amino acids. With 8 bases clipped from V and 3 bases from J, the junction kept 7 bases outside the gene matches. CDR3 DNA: TGTGCCATCGGTGGCGGGGAGGGCTACGAGCAGTACTTC. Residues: CAIGGGEGYEQYF.

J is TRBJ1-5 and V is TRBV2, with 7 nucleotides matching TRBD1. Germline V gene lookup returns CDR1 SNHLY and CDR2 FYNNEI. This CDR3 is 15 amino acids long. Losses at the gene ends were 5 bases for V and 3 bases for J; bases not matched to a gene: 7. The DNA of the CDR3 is TGTGCCAGCAGTCGGTTACAGGGGAACAATCAGCCCCAGCATTTT. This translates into CASSRLQGNNQPQHF.

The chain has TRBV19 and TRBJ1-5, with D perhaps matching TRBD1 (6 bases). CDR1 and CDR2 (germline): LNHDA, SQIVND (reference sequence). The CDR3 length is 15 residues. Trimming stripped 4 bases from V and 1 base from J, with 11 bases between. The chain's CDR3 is CASSNARGSNQPQHF. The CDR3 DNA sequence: TGTGCCAGTAGTAACGCCAGGGGAAGCAATCAGCCCCAGCATTTT.

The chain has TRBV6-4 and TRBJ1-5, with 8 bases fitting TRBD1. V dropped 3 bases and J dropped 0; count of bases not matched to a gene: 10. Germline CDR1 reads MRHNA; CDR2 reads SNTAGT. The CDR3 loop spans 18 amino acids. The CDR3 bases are TGTGCCAGCAGTGAAGGGACAGGCAAGTTCAATAGCAATCAGCCCCAGCATTTT. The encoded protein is CASSEGTGKFNSNQPQHF.

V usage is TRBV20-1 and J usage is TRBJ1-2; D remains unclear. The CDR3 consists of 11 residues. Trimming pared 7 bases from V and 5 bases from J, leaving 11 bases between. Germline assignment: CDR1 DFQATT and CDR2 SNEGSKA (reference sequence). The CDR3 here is CSVEGRYGYTF. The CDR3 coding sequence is TGCAGTGTGGAGGGAAGATATGGCTACACCTTC.

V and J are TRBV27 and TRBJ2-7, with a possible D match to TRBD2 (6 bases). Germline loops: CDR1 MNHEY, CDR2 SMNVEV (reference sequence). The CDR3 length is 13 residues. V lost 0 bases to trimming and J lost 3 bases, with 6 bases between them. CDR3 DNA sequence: TGTGCCAGCAGTTTATCGGGGGGCTACGAGCAGTACTTC. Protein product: CASSLSGGYEQYF.

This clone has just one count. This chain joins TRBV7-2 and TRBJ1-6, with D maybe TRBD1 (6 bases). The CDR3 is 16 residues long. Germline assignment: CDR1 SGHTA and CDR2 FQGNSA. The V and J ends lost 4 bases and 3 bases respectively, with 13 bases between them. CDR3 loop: CASSSTGTLYNSPLHF. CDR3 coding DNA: TGTGCCAGCAGCTCTACCGGGACACTCTATAATTCACCCCTCCACTTT. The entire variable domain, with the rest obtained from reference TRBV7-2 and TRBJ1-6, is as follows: GAGVSQSPSNKVTEKGKDVELRCDPISGHTALYWYRQSLGQGLEFLIYFQGNSAPDKSGLPSDRFSAERTGGSVSTLTIQRTQQEDSAVYLCASSSTGTLYNSPLHFGNGTRLTVT.

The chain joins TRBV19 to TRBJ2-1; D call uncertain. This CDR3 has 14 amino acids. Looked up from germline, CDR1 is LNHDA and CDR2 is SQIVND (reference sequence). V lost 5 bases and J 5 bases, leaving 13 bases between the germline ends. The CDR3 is CASSRSHANNEQFF. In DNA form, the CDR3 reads TGTGCCAGTAGTCGTTCTCACGCTAACAATGAGCAGTTCTTC.

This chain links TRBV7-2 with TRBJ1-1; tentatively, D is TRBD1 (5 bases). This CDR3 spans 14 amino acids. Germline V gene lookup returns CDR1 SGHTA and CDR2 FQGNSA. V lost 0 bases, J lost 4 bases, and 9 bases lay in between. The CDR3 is CASSLAPGPTEAFF. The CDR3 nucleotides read TGTGCCAGCAGCTTAGCTCCAGGGCCCACTGAAGCTTTCTTT.

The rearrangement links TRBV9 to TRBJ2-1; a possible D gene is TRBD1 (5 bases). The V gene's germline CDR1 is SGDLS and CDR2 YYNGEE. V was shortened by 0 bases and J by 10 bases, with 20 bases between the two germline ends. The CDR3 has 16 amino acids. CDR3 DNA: TGTGCCAGCAGCGTAGTCGGACAAGGCCGAATTGGAGAGCAGTTCTTC. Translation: CASSVVGQGRIGEQFF.

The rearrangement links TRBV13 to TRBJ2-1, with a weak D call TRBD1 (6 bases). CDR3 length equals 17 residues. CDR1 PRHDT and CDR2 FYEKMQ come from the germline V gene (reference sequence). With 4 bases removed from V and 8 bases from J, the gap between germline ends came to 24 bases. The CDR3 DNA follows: TGTGCCAGCAGCTCTCCGGGCCGGGACAAGGTAGGCGATGAGCAGTTCTTC. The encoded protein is CASSSPGRDKVGDEQFF.

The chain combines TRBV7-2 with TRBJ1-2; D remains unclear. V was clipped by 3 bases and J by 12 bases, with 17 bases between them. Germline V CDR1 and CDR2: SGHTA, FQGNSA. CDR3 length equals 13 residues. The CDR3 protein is CASSFSGSPGDTF. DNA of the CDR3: TGTGCCAGCAGCTTTTCGGGGTCCCCCGGAGACACCTTC.

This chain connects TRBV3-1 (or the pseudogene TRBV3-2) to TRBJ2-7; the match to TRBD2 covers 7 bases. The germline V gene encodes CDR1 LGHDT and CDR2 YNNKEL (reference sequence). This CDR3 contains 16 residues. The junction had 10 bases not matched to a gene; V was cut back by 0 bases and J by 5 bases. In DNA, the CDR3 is TGTGCCAGCAGCCAAGACCCGGGGGAGGGCCTCAACGAGCAGTACTTC. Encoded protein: CASSQDPGEGLNEQYF.

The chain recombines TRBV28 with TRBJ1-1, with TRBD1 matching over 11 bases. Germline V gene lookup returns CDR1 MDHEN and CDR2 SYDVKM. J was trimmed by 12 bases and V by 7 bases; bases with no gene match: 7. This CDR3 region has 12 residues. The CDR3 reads CASTSDRGPTFF. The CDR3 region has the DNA TGTGCCAGCACCTCGGACAGGGGGCCGACTTTCTTT. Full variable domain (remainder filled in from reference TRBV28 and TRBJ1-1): DVKVTQSSRYLVKRTGEKVFLECVQDMDHENMFWYRQDPGLGLRLIYFSYDVKMKEKGDIPEGYSVSREKKERFSLILESASTNQTSMYLCASTSDRGPTFFGQGTRLTVV.

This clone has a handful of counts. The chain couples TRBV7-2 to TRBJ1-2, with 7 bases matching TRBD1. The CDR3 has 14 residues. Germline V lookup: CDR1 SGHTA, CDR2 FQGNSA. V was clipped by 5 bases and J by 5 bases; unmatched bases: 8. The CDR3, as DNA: TGTGCCAGCAGCGGACCGACAGGGCCATATGGCTACACCTTC. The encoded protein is CASSGPTGPYGYTF. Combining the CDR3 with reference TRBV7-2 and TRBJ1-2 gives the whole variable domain GAGVSQSPSNKVTEKGKDVELRCDPISGHTALYWYRQSLGQGLEFLIYFQGNSAPDKSGLPSDRFSAERTGGSVSTLTIQRTQQEDSAVYLCASSGPTGPYGYTFGSGTRLTVV.

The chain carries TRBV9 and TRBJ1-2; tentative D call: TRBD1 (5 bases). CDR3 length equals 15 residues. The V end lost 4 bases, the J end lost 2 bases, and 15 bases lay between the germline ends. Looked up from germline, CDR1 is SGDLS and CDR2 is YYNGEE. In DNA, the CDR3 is TGTGCCAGCAGCCCGGGGAGGGGACCGAACTATGGCTACACCTTC. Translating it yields CASSPGRGPNYGYTF.

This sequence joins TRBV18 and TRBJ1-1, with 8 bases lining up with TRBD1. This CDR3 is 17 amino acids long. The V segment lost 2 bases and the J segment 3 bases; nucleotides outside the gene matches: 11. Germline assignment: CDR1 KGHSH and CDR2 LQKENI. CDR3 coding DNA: TGTGCCAGCTCACCATCCCTAGGGCAACAGGGGGACACTGAAGCTTTCTTT. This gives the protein CASSPSLGQQGDTEAFF.

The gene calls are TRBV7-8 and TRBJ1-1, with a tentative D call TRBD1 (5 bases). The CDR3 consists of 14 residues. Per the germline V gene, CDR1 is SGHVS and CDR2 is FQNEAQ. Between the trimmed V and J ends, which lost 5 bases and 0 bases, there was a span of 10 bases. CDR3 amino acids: CASSPGRLNTEAFF. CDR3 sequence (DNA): TGTGCCAGCAGCCCAGGGCGCTTGAACACTGAAGCTTTCTTT.

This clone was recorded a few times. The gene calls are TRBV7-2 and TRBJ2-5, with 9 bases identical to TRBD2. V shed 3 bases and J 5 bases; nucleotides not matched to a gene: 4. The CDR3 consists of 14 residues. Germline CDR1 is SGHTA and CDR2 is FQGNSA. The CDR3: CASSFSTSGETQYF. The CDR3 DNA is TGTGCCAGCAGCTTTAGCACTAGCGGGGAGACCCAGTACTTC. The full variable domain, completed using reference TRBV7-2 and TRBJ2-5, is GAGVSQSPSNKVTEKGKDVELRCDPISGHTALYWYRQSLGQGLEFLIYFQGNSAPDKSGLPSDRFSAERTGGSVSTLTIQRTQQEDSAVYLCASSFSTSGETQYFGPGTRLLVL.

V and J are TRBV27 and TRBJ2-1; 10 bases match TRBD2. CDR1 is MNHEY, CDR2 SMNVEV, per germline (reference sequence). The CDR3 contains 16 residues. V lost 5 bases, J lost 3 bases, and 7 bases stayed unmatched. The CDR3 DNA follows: TGTGCCAGCAGTACCTTTAGCGGGAGGAACTACAATGAGCAGTTCTTC. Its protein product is CASSTFSGRNYNEQFF.

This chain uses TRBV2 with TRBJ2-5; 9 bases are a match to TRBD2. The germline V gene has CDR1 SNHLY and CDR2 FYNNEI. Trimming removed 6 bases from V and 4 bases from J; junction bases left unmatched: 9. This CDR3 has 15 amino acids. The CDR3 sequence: CASRGGLAGGETQYF. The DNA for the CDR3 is TGTGCCAGCAGGGGGGGACTAGCAGGAGGAGAGACCCAGTACTTC.

The CDR3 region has the DNA TGTGCCAGCAGCCGTGGACAGGGGAACTACGAGCAGTACTTC. Translation gives CASSRGQGNYEQYF. The gene calls are TRBV6-4 and TRBJ2-7; 9 nucleotides agree with TRBD1. Losses at the gene ends were 6 bases for V and 3 bases for J; bases not matched to a gene: 6. From germline, CDR1 is MRHNA and CDR2 SNTAGT. CDR3 size: 14 residues.

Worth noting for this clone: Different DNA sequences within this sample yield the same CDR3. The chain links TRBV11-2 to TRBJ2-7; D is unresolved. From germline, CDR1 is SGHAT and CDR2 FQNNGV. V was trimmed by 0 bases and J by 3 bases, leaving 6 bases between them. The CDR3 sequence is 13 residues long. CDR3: CASSLDRSYEQYF. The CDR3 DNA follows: TGTGCCAGCAGCTTAGATCGCAGCTACGAGCAGTACTTC.

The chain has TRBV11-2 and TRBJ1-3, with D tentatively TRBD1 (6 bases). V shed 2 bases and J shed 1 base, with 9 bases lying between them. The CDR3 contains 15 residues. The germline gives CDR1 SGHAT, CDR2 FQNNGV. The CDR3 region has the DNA TGTGCCAGCAGCTTAACAGGGCTTTCTGGAAACACCATATATTTT. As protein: CASSLTGLSGNTIYF.

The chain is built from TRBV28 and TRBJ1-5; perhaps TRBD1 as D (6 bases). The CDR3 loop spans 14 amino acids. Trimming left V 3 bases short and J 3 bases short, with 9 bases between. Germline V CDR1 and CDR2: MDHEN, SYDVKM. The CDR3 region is CASSLWDNNQPQHF. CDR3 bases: TGTGCCAGCAGTTTGTGGGACAACAATCAGCCCCAGCATTTT. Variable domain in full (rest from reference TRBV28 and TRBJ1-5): DVKVTQSSRYLVKRTGEKVFLECVQDMDHENMFWYRQDPGLGLRLIYFSYDVKMKEKGDIPEGYSVSREKKERFSLILESASTNQTSMYLCASSLWDNNQPQHFGDGTRLSIL.

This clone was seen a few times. As DNA, the CDR3 is TGTGCCAGCAGCCAAGATTTGACAGGGGTCTACGAGCAGTACTTC. Amino acids: CASSQDLTGVYEQYF. The J gene is TRBJ2-7, the V gene TRBV14; 8 nucleotides match TRBD1. CDR3 length equals 15 residues. V was clipped by 0 bases and J by 3 bases; unmatched bases: 4. From germline, CDR1 is SGHDN and CDR2 FVKESK.

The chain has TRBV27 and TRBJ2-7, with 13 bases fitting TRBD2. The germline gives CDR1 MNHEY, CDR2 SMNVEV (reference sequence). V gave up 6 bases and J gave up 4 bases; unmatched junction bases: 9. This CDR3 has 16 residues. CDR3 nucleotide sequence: TGTGCCAGCAGACCTACATGGACTAGCGGGAGTTACGAGCAGTACTTC. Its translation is CASRPTWTSGSYEQYF.

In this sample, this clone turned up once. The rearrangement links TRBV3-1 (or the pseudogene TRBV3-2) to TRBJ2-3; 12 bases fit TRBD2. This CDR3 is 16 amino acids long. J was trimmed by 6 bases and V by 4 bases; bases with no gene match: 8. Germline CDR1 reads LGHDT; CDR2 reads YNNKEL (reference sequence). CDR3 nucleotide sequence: TGTGCCAGCAGCCCAGGACTAGCGGGGAAGTGGGATACGCAGTATTTT. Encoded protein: CASSPGLAGKWDTQYF.

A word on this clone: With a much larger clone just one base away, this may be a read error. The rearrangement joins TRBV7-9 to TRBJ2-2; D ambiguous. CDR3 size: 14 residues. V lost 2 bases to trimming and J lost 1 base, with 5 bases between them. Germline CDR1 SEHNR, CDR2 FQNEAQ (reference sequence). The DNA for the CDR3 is TGTGCCAGCAGCTTAAGAGGGAACACCGGGGAGCTGTTTTTT. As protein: CASSLRGNTGELFF.

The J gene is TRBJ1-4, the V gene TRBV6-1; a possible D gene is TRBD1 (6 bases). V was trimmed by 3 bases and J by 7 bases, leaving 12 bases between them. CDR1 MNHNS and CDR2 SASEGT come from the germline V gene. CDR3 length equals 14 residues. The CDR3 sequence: CASSEGGLGEKLFF. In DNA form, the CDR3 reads TGTGCCAGCAGTGAGGGGGGGCTCGGTGAAAAACTGTTTTTT.

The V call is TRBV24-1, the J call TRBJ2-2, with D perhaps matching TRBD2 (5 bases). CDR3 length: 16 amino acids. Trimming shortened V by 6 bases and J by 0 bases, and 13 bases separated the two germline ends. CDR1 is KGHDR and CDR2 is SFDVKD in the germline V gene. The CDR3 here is CATSSAERPNTGELFF. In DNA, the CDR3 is TGTGCCACCAGTTCGGCGGAGCGGCCGAACACCGGGGAGCTGTTTTTT.